The 5 T cell receptor beta chains below all came from one sample that was sequenced in a study of cytomegalovirus exposure and HLA in healthy donors. The table came from immunoSEQ multiplex PCR; TCRdb's copy has only in-frame clones and leaves some out. The sample carries approximately 270,000 clones, 80% to 90% recorded once. The sequenced sample was PBMCs. These TCRs come from a woman in her late teens or twenties in good health and CMV-seronegative.

The chain uses TRBV4-1 and TRBJ1-5; TRBD1 aligns across 11 bases. The CDR3 is 15 residues long. V shed 3 bases and J 6 bases; nucleotides not matched to a gene: 4. The germline CDR1 and CDR2 sequences are MGHRA and YSYEKL. The CDR3 DNA reads TGCGCCAGCAGCCATGGACAGGGGGCAGGTCAGCCCCAGCATTTT. Amino acid sequence: CASSHGQGAGQPQHF.

V is TRBV30 and J is TRBJ2-3; 7 bases map to TRBD2. This CDR3 contains 14 residues. After removal of 0 bases from V and 8 bases from J, the junction contained 8 bases not matched to a gene. Looked up from germline, CDR1 is GTSNPN and CDR2 is SVGIG (reference sequence). DNA for the CDR3: TGTGCCTGGAGTGTGCAGGGAGGGTCGGGTACGCAGTATTTT. It encodes CAWSVQGGSGTQYF.

The chain has TRBV14 and TRBJ2-7; D is unclear. This CDR3 has 15 amino acids. CDR1 and CDR2 (germline): SGHDN, FVKESK. The germline V and J ends were trimmed by 2 bases and 2 bases, with 13 bases remaining between them. The CDR3 protein is CASSQLGLAAYEQYF. The CDR3 DNA follows: TGTGCCAGCAGCCAACTCGGCCTCGCGGCCTACGAGCAGTACTTC. The whole variable domain, remainder taken from reference TRBV14 and TRBJ2-7, is EAGVTQFPSHSVIEKGQTVTLRCDPISGHDNLYWYRRVMGKEIKFLLHFVKESKQDESGMPNNRFLAERTGGTYSTLKVQPAELEDSGVYFCASSQLGLAAYEQYFGPGTRLTVT.

V usage is TRBV30 and J usage is TRBJ1-2; 7 bases agree with TRBD1. The V gene's germline CDR1 is GTSNPN and CDR2 SVGIG (reference sequence). J lost 3 bases, V lost 0 bases, and 7 bases had no gene match. The CDR3 has 15 residues. The CDR3 sequence: CAWSVLTGMYYGYTF. CDR3 coding DNA: TGTGCCTGGAGTGTCCTGACAGGGATGTACTATGGCTACACCTTC.

The V and J genes are TRBV2 and TRBJ1-1; tentatively, D is TRBD1 (6 bases). The CDR3 contains 13 residues. The germline CDR1 and CDR2 sequences are SNHLY and FYNNEI. The V gene lost 7 bases and the J gene lost 0 bases, with 9 bases spanning the gap. The chain's CDR3 is CASTGEMNTEAFF. For the CDR3, the DNA is TGTGCCAGCACAGGGGAAATGAACACTGAAGCTTTCTTT. The variable domain in full, with the rest retrieved from reference TRBV2 and TRBJ1-1, is EPEVTQTPSHQVTQMGQEVILRCVPISNHLYFYWYRQILGQKVEFLVSFYNNEISEKSEIFDDQFSVERPDGSNFTLKIRSTKLEDSAMYFCASTGEMNTEAFFGQGTRLTVV.